This is a list of T cell receptor beta chains from one sample in a study of blood T cell repertoires in COVID-19. TCRdb keeps only in-frame clones here, not all; method: immunoSEQ multiplex PCR. The sample lists a few hundred thousand clones; approximately 90% were seen once. The sample was peripheral blood. Receptors originate from a man between 45 and 60 years old with acute or convalescent COVID-19. Both conserved end residues are part of each CDR3. A D gene is named only where the DNA matches it firmly. Size values are once, few and many counts, or a class for expanded clones, and some rows have none.

size: -; V: TRBV5-5; D: TRBD2; J: TRBJ2-2; CDR3: CASSRDYYTGELFF; DNA: TGTGCCAGCAGCCGGGACTATTACACCGGGGAGCTGTTTTTT
size: -; V: TRBV6-5; D: TRBD1; J: TRBJ2-7; CDR3: CASRRDRVDEQYF; DNA: TGTGCCAGCAGACGGGACAGGGTGGACGAGCAGTACTTC
size: -; V: TRBV3-1/TRBV3-2; D: -; J: TRBJ1-2; CDR3: CASSQEQGRSGGYTF; DNA: TGTGCCAGCAGCCAAGAACAGGGAAGGAGTGGCGGCTACACCTTC
size: once; V: TRBV10-1; D: TRBD1; J: TRBJ2-1; CDR3: CASSSPGQGANEQFF; DNA: TGCGCCAGCAGTTCCCCGGGACAGGGGGCTAATGAGCAGTTCTTC
size: once; V: TRBV5-1; D: -; J: TRBJ1-1; CDR3: CASSLVRLNTEAFF; DNA: TGCGCCAGCAGCTTGGTACGGTTGAACACTGAAGCTTTCTTT
size: -; V: TRBV10-3; D: -; J: TRBJ2-3; CDR3: CAISDRDRTSTDTQYF; DNA: TGTGCCATCAGTGATAGAGACAGGACTAGCACAGATACGCAGTATTTT
size: -; V: TRBV27; D: -; J: TRBJ1-5; CDR3: CASSLGRNSNQPQHF; DNA: TGTGCCAGCAGTTTAGGCCGAAATAGCAATCAGCCCCAGCATTTT
size: -; V: TRBV6-5; D: -; J: TRBJ2-1; CDR3: CASSYTGWTYNEQFF; DNA: TGTGCCAGCAGTTACACAGGCTGGACCTACAATGAGCAGTTCTTC
size: -; V: TRBV5-1; D: TRBD1; J: TRBJ2-7; CDR3: CASSLGAGGHEQYF; DNA: TGCGCCAGCAGCTTGGGGGCAGGGGGACACGAGCAGTACTTC
size: -; V: TRBV7-9; D: TRBD1; J: TRBJ2-6; CDR3: CATGTGGNWANVLTF; DNA: TGTGCCACCGGGACAGGGGGGAACTGGGCCAACGTCCTGACTTTC